A single sample is the source of the 10 T cell receptor beta chains below, sequenced in a study of Graves' ophthalmopathy and Graves' hyperthyroidism. Amplification of TCR beta CDR3 regions used RNA transcripts. HTBI primers were employed in first-round RT-PCR, then a second-round multiplex PCR followed. In TCRdb, the multiplex PCR reads were re-called with MiXCR into one record per CDR3 protein. The sample consists of around 340,000 distinct CDR3 sequences, 15% to 20% of them appearing once. Source material: peripheral blood. Receptor source: an adult man with Graves' ophthalmopathy.

The chain couples TRBV2 to TRBJ2-7; D call uncertain. Germline V CDR1 and CDR2: SNHLY, FYNNEI. The CDR3 spans 13 residues. The V and J ends lost 5 bases and 7 bases respectively, with 15 bases between them. The CDR3, as DNA: TGTGCCAGCAGTTATAACGTTTGGGGAGAGCAGTACTTC. It encodes CASSYNVWGEQYF.

This clonotype was observed many times. The rearrangement links TRBV18 to TRBJ2-2, with D perhaps matching TRBD1 (6 bases). The CDR3 runs to 15 residues. V shed 2 bases and J shed 0 bases, with 7 bases lying between them. The germline V gene has CDR1 KGHSH and CDR2 LQKENI. For the CDR3, the DNA is TGTGCCAGCTCACCAAGACAGGCGAACACCGGGGAGCTGTTTTTT. Its translation: CASSPRQANTGELFF.

This clonotype occurred once. The chain carries TRBV5-1 and TRBJ1-5; D is unclear. CDR3 length: 15 residues. The ends were cut back, 0 bases at V and 7 bases at J, with 14 bases in the middle. Germline CDR1 and CDR2: SGHRS and YFSETQ. The CDR3 sequence: CASSLEGGVGQPQHF. The CDR3 DNA is TGCGCCAGCAGCTTGGAGGGTGGCGTCGGCCAGCCCCAGCATTTT.

Worth noting for this clonotype: One end of the junction is discordant with germline, which a read error may explain. The chain recombines TRBV6-1 with TRBJ1-1; TRBD1 is a possible D gene (6 bases). From germline, CDR1 is MNHNS and CDR2 SASEGT. The CDR3 runs to 16 residues. This CDR3 is CASTELRVRGDTEASF. The CDR3 nucleotides are TGTGCCAGCACCGAACTCAGGGTGCGCGGGGACACTGAAGCTTCCTTT.

The chain recombines TRBV12-3 or TRBV12-4 with TRBJ2-7; TRBD2 agrees at 11 bases. Germline trimming cut 5 bases from V and 4 bases from J; bases unmatched to any gene: 4. This CDR3 region has 14 residues. The CDR3 loop reads CASSELAGAYEQYF. The CDR3 DNA is TGTGCCAGCAGTGAACTAGCGGGAGCTTACGAGCAGTACTTC.

This clonotype was observed at least ten times. For the CDR3, the DNA is TGTGCCTGGAGTGGTGGGACAGGGGGCGAGAGTCAGCCCCAGCATTTT. Amino acids: CAWSGGTGGESQPQHF. The V gene is TRBV30, the J gene TRBJ1-5, with TRBD1 matching 12 bases. This CDR3 is 16 amino acids long. From germline, CDR1 is GTSNPN and CDR2 SVGIG (reference sequence). Trimming took 1 base from V and 6 from J; bases not matched to a gene: 7.

There are many counts of this clonotype. The rearrangement links TRBV4-2 to TRBJ2-7; 9 nucleotides match TRBD1. The CDR3 runs to 16 residues. V shed 3 bases, J shed 0 bases, and the junction held 6 bases outside the gene matches. Per germline, CDR1 LGHNA and CDR2 YNFKEQ. The CDR3 DNA reads as TGTGCCAGCAGCCAGGAAGACAGGGGGTTCTCCTACGAGCAGTACTTC. Translated, it gives CASSQEDRGFSYEQYF.

This clonotype was observed at least ten times. The CDR3 DNA sequence: TGTGCCAGCAGTCTTGCCGGACAGTCACTTAATCAGCCCCAGCATTTT. Translating it yields CASSLAGQSLNQPQHF. The chain joins TRBV28 to TRBJ1-5; tentatively, D is TRBD1 (6 bases). Deletions cut 5 bases from V and 4 bases from J, with 18 bases between. The germline gives CDR1 MDHEN, CDR2 SYDVKM. The CDR3 has 16 amino acids.

In this sample, this clonotype turned up many times. The rearrangement links TRBV11-3 to TRBJ2-2, with D uncertain. V was shortened by 0 bases and J by 1 base, with 3 bases between the two germline ends. CDR3 size: 14 residues. Germline V gene data show CDR1 as SGHNT and CDR2 as YENEEA. The CDR3 is CASSLDQNTGELFF. The CDR3 DNA reads TGTGCCAGCAGCTTAGATCAGAACACCGGGGAGCTGTTTTTT. Combining the CDR3 with reference TRBV11-3 and TRBJ2-2 gives the whole variable domain EAGVVQSPRYKIIEKKQPVAFWCNPISGHNTLYWYLQNLGQGPELLIRYENEEAVDDSQLPKDRFSAERLKGVDSTLKIQPAELGDSAVYLCASSLDQNTGELFFGEGSRLTVL.

This clonotype occurred a few times. The V gene is TRBV4-1, the J gene TRBJ2-4, with a weak D call TRBD2 (6 bases). V lost 4 bases and J 6 bases, leaving 19 bases between the germline ends. Germline CDR1 MGHRA, CDR2 YSYEKL. The CDR3 covers 16 residues. CDR3 nucleotides: TGCGCCAGCAGCCGCTCGGGAGATTCATCTACAAACATTCAGTACTTC. It specifies CASSRSGDSSTNIQYF.